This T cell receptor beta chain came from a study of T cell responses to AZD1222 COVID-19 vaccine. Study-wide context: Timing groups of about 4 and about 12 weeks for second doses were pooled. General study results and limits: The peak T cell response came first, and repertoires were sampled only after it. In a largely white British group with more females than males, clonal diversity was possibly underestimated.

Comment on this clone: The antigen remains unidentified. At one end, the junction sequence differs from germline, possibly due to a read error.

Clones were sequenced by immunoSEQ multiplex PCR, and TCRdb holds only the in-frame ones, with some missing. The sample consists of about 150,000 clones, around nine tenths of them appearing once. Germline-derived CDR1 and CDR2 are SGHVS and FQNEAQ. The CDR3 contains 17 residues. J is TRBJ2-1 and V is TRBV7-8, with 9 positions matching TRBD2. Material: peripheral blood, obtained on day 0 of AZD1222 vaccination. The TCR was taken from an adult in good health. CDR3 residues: CASSLAPTSGYYNEQFF. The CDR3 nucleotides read TGTGCCAGCAGCCTAGCCCCCACTAGCGGGTACTACAATGAGCAGTTCTTC. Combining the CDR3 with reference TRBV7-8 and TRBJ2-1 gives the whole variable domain GAGVSQSPRYKVAKRGQDVALRCDPISGHVSLFWYQQALGQGPEFLTYFQNEAQLDKSGLPSDRFFAERPEGSVSTLKIQRTQQEDSAVYLCASSLAPTSGYYNEQFFGPGTRLTVL.